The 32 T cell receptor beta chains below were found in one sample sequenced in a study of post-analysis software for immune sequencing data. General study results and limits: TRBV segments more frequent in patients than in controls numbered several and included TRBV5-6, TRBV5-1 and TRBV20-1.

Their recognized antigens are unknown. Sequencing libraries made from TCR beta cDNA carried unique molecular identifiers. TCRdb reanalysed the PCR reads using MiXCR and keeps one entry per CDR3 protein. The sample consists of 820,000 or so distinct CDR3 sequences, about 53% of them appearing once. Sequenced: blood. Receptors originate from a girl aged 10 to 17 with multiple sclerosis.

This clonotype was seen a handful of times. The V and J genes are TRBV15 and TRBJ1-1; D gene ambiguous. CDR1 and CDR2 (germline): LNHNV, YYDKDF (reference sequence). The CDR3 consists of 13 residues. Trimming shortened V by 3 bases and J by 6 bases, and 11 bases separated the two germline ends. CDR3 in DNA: TGTGCCACCAGCAGCCACAGCGGCGCTGAAGCTTTCTTT. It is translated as CATSSHSGAEAFF.

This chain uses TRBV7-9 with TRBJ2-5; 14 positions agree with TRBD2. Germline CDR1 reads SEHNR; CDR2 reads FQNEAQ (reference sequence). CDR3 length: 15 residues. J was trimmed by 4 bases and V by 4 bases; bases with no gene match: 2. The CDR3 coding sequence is TGTGCCAGCAGCTCGACTAGCGGGAGGGGAGAGACCCAGTACTTC. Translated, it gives CASSSTSGRGETQYF.

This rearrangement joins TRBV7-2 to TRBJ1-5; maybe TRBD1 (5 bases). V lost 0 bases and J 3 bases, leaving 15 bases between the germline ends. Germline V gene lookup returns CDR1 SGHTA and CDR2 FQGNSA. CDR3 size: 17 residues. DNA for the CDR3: TGTGCCAGCAGCTTAGCGTTGGCACCAGGGCTCAATCAGCCCCAGCATTTT. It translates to CASSLALAPGLNQPQHF.

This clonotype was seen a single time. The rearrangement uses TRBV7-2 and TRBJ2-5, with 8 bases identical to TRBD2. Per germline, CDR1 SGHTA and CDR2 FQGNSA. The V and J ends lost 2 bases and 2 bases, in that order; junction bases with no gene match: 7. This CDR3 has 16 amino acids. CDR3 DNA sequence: TGTGCCAGCAGCTTAAGGACTAGCCCGTCTCAAGAGACCCAGTACTTC. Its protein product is CASSLRTSPSQETQYF.

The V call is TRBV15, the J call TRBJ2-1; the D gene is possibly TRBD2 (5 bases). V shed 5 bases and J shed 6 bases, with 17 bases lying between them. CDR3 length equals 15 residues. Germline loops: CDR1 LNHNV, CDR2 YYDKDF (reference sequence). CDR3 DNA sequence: TGTGCCACCAGCCCAACGACTACGGGTTCCAATGAGCAGTTCTTC. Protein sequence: CATSPTTTGSNEQFF.

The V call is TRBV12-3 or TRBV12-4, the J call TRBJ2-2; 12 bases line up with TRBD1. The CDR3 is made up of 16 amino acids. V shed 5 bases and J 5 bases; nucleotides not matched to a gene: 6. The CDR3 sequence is CASSPGQGASTGELFF. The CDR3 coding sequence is TGTGCCAGCAGTCCGGGACAGGGGGCGAGTACCGGGGAGCTGTTTTTT.

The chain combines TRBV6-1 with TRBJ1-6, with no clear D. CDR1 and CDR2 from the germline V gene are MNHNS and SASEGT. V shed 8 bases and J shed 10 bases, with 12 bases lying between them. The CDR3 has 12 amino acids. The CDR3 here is CASLLGRSPLHF. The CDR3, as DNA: TGTGCCAGCCTCCTAGGACGGTCACCCCTCCACTTT.

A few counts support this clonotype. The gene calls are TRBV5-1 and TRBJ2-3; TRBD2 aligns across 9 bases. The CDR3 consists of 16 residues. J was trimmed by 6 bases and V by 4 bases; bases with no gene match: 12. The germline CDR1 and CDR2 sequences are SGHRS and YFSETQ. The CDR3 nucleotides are TGCGCCAGCAGCATGAGCGGGGGGCCCGGAGTGGATACGCAGTATTTT. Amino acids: CASSMSGGPGVDTQYF. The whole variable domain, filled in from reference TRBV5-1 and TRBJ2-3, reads KAGVTQTPRYLIKTRGQQVTLSCSPISGHRSVSWYQQTPGQGLQFLFEYFSETQRNKGNFPGRFSGRQFSNSRSEMNVSTLELGDSALYLCASSMSGGPGVDTQYFGPGTRLTVL.

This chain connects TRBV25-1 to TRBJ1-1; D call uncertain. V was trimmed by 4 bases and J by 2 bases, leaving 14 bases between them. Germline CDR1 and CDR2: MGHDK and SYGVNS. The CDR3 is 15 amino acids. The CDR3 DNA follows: TGTGCCAGCAGTGTTTATCGGCAGACAAACACTGAAGCTTTCTTT. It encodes CASSVYRQTNTEAFF.

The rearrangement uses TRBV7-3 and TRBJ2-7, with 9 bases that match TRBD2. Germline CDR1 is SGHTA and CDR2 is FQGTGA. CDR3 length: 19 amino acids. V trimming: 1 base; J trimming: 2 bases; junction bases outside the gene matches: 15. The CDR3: CASSLIASGAGNHAYEQYF. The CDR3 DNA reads TGTGCCAGCAGCTTAATTGCTAGCGGGGCCGGAAACCACGCCTACGAGCAGTACTTC.

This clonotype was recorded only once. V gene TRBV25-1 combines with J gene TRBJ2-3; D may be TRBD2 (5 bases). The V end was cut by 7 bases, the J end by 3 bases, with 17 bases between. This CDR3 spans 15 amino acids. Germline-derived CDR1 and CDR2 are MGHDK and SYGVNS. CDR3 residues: CASMEHFGMTDTQYF. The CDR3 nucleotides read TGTGCCAGCATGGAGCACTTCGGGATGACAGATACGCAGTATTTT.

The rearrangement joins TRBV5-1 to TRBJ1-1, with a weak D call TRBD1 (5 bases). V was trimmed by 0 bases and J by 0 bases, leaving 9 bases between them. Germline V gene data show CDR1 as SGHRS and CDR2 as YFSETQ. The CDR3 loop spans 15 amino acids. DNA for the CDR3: TGCGCCAGCAGCTTGGAGACAGTCATGAACACTGAAGCTTTCTTT. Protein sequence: CASSLETVMNTEAFF.

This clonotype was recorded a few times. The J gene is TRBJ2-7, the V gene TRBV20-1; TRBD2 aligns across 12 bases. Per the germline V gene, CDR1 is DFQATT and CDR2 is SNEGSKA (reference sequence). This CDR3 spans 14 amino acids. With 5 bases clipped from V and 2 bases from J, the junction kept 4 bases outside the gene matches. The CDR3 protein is CSAPGLAGTYEQYF. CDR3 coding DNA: TGCAGTGCTCCCGGACTAGCGGGGACCTACGAGCAGTACTTC.

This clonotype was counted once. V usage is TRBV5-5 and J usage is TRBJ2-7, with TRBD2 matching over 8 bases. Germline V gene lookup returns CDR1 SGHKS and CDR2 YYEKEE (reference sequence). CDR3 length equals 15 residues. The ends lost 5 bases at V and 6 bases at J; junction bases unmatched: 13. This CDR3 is CASRISGTSSAEQYF. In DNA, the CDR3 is TGTGCCAGCAGGATATCAGGGACTAGTTCGGCCGAGCAGTACTTC.

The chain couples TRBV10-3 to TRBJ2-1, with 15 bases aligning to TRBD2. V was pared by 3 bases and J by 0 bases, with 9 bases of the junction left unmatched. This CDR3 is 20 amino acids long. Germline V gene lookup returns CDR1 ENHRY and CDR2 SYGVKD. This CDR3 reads CAISDPTGTSGRRSYNEQFF. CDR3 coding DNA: TGTGCCATCAGTGATCCCACCGGGACTAGCGGGAGGCGCTCCTACAATGAGCAGTTCTTC.

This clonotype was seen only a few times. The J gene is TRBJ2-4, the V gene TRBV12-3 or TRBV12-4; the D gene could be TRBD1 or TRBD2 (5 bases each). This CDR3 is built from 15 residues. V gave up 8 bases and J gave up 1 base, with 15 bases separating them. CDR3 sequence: CASHATGTAKNIQYF. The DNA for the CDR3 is TGTGCCAGCCACGCCACCGGGACCGCCAAAAACATTCAGTACTTC.

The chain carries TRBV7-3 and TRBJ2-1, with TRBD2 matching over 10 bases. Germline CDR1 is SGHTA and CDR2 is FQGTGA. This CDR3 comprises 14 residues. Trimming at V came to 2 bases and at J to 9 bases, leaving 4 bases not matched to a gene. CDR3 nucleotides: TGTGCCAGCAGCTTAGGTGCTAGCGGGGGTGAGCAGTTCTTC. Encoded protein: CASSLGASGGEQFF.

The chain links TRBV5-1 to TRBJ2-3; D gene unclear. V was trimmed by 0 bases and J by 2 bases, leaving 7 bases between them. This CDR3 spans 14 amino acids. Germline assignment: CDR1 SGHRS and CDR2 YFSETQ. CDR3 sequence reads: CASSLGHLTDTQYF. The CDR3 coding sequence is TGCGCCAGCAGCTTGGGACATCTCACAGATACGCAGTATTTT.

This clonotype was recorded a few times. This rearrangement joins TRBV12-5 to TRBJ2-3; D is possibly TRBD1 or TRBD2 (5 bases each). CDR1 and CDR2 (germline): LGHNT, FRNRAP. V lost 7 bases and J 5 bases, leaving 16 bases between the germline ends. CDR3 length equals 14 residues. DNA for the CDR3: TGTGCTAGTGTTACGCTGGGGGTGGAAGATACGCAGTATTTT. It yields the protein CASVTLGVEDTQYF.

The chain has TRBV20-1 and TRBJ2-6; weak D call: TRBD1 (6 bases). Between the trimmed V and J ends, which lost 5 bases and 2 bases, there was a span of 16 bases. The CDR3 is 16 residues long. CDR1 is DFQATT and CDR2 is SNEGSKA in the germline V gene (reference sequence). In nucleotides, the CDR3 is TGCAGTGCTTATTCGACAGGTCGTCCTGGGGCCAACGTCCTGACTTTC. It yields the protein CSAYSTGRPGANVLTF.

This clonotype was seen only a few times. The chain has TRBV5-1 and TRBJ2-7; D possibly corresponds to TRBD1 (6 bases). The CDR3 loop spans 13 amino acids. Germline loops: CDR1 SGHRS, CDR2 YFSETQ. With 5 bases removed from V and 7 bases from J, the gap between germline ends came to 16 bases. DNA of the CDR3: TGCGCCAGCAGTAACAGGGCGGATCGGGAGCAGTACTTC. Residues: CASSNRADREQYF. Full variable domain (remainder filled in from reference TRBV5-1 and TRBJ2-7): KAGVTQTPRYLIKTRGQQVTLSCSPISGHRSVSWYQQTPGQGLQFLFEYFSETQRNKGNFPGRFSGRQFSNSRSEMNVSTLELGDSALYLCASSNRADREQYFGPGTRLTVT.

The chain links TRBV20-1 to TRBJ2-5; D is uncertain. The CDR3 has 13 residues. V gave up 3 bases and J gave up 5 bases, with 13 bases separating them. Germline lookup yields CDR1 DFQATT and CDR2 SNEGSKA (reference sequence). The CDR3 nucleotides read TGCAGTGCTAGTGTCGGGCCTGGGGAGACCCAGTACTTC. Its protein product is CSASVGPGETQYF.

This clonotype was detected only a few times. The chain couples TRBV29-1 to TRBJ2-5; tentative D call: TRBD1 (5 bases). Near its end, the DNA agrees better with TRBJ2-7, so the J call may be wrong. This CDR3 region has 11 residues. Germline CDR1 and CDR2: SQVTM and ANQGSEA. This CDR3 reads CSVEGQHEQYF. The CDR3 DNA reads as TGCAGCGTTGAGGGGCAGCACGAGCAGTACTTC.

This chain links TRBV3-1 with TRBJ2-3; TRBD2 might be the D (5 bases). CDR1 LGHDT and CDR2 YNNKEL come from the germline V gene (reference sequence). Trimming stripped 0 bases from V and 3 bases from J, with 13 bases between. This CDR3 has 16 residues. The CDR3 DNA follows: TGTGCCAGCAGCCAAGACCCGGGATTGGGGACAGATACGCAGTATTTT. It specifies CASSQDPGLGTDTQYF.

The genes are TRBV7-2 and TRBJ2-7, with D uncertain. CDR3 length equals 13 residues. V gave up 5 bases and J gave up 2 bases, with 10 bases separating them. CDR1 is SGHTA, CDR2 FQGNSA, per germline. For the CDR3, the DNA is TGTGCCAGCAGCCCTTACGTTACCTACGAGCAGTACTTC. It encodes CASSPYVTYEQYF. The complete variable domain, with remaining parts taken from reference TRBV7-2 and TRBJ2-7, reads GAGVSQSPSNKVTEKGKDVELRCDPISGHTALYWYRQSLGQGLEFLIYFQGNSAPDKSGLPSDRFSAERTGGSVSTLTIQRTQQEDSAVYLCASSPYVTYEQYFGPGTRLTVT.

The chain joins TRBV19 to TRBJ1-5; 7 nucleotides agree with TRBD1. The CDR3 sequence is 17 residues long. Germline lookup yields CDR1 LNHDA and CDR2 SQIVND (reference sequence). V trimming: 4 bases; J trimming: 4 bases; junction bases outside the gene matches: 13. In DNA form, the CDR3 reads TGTGCCAGTAGTAACCCCCGAACAGGGGTTTTAAATCAGCCCCAGCATTTT. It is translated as CASSNPRTGVLNQPQHF. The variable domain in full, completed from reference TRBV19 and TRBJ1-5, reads DGGITQSPKYLFRKEGQNVTLSCEQNLNHDAMYWYRQDPGQGLRLIYYSQIVNDFQKGDIAEGYSVSREKKESFPLTVTSAQKNPTAFYLCASSNPRTGVLNQPQHFGDGTRLSIL.

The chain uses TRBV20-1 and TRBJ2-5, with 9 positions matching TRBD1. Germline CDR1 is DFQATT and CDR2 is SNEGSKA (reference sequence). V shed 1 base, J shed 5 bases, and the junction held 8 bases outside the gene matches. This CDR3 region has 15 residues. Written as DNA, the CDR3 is TGCAGTGCTAGAGTTTGGGACAGGGACGGGGAGACCCAGTACTTC. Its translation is CSARVWDRDGETQYF.

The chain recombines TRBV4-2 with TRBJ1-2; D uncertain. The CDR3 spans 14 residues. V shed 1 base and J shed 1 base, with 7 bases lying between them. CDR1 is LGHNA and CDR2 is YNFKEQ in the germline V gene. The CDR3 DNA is TGTGCCAGCAGCCAAGGGGAAGGTAACTATGGCTACACCTTC. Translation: CASSQGEGNYGYTF.

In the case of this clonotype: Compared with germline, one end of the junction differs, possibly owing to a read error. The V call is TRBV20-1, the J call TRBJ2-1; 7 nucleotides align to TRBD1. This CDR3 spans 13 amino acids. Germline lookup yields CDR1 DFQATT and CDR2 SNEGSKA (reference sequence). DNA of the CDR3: TGCAGTGCTACGACAGGGACGTACAATGGGCAGTTCTTC. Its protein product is CSATTGTYNGQFF.

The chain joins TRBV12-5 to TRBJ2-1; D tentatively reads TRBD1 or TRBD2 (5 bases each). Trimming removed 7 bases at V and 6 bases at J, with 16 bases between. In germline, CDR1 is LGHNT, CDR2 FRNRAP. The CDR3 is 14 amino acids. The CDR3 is CASESGLISNEQFF. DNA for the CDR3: TGTGCTAGTGAATCGGGGCTTATCAGCAATGAGCAGTTCTTC.

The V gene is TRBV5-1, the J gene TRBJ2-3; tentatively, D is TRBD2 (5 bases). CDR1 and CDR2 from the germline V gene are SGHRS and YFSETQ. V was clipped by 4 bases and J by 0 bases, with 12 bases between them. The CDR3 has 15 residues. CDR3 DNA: TGCGCCAGCAGCGGAGGATCCATTAGCACAGATACGCAGTATTTT. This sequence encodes CASSGGSISTDTQYF.

The CDR3 spells CASGRHSGANVLTF. CDR3 nucleotides: TGTGCCAGCGGCAGGCACTCTGGGGCCAACGTCCTGACTTTC. The chain is built from TRBV5-6 and TRBJ2-6; D call uncertain. CDR3 length equals 14 residues. V was cut by 7 bases and J by 0 bases, with 8 bases left in between. CDR1 SGHDT and CDR2 YYEEEE come from the germline V gene.